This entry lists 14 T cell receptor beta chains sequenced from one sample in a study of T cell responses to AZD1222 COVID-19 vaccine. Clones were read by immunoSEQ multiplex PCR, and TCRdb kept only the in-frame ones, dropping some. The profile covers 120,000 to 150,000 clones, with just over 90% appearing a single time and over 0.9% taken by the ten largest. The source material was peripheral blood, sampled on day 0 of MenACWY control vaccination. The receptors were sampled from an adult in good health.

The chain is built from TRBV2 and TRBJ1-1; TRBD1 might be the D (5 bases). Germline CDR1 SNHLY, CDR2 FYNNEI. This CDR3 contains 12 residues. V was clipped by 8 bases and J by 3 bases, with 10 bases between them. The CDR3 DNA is TGTGCCAGCCGGGGGGGGGACACTGAAGCTTTCTTT. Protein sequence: CASRGGDTEAFF.

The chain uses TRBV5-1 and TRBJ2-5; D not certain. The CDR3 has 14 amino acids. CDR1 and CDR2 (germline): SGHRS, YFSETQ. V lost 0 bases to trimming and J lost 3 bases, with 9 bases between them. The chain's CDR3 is CASSLVGVKETQYF. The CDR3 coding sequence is TGCGCCAGCAGCTTGGTCGGAGTAAAAGAGACCCAGTACTTC. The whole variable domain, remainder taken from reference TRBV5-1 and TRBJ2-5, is KAGVTQTPRYLIKTRGQQVTLSCSPISGHRSVSWYQQTPGQGLQFLFEYFSETQRNKGNFPGRFSGRQFSNSRSEMNVSTLELGDSALYLCASSLVGVKETQYFGPGTRLLVL.

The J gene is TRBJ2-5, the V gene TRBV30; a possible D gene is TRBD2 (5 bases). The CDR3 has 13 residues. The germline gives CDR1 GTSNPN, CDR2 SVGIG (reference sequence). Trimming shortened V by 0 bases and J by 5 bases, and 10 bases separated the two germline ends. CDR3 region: CAWSVNLAETQYF. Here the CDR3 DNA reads TGTGCCTGGAGTGTAAACCTAGCTGAGACCCAGTACTTC.

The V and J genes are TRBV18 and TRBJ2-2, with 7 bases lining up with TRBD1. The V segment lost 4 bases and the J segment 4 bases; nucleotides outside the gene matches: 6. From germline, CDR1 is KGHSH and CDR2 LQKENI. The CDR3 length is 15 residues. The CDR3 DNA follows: TGTGCCAGCTCACGACTCCGGGACAGCACCGGGGAGCTGTTTTTT. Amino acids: CASSRLRDSTGELFF.

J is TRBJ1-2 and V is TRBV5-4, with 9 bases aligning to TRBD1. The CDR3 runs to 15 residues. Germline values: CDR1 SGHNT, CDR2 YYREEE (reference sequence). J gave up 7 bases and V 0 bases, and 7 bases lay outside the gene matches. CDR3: CASSLDSQGARGYTF. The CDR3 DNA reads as TGTGCCAGCAGCTTGGATTCACAGGGGGCGCGTGGCTACACCTTC.

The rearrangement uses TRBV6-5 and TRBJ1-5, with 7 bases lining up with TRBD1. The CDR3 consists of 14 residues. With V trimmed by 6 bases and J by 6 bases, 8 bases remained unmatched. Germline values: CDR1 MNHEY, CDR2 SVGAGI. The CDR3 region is CASSRDRESQPQHF. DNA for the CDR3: TGTGCCAGCAGCCGTGACAGGGAAAGTCAGCCCCAGCATTTT.

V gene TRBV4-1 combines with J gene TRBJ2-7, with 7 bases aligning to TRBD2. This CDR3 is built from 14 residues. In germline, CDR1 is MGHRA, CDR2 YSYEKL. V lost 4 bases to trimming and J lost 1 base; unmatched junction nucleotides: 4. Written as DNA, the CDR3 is TGCGCCAGCAGCCGAGGAGCGGGGTCCTACGAGCAGTACTTC. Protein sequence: CASSRGAGSYEQYF.

CDR3 sequence reads: CASSTGQGSNTEAFF. The CDR3 bases are TGTGCCAGCTCCACGGGACAGGGGTCGAACACTGAAGCTTTCTTT. This chain connects TRBV18 to TRBJ1-1; 10 positions match TRBD1. Germline assignment: CDR1 KGHSH and CDR2 LQKENI. The CDR3 extends over 15 amino acids. Trimming removed 6 bases from V and 1 base from J; junction bases left unmatched: 5.

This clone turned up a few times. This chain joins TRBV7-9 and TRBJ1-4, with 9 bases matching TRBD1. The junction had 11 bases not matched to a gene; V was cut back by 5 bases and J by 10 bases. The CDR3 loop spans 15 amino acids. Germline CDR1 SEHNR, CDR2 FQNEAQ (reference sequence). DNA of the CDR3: TGTGCCAGCAGCCCGGGGGACAGGGTGGACGTAAAACTGTTTTTT. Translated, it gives CASSPGDRVDVKLFF.

The chain's CDR3 is CASSLPTGGNTEAFF. CDR3 DNA sequence: TGCGCCAGCAGCTTGCCTACAGGGGGAAACACTGAAGCTTTCTTT. V usage is TRBV5-1 and J usage is TRBJ1-1, with 8 positions matching TRBD1. Germline V gene data show CDR1 as SGHRS and CDR2 as YFSETQ. This CDR3 contains 15 residues. The junction had 4 bases not matched to a gene; V was cut back by 1 base and J by 2 bases.

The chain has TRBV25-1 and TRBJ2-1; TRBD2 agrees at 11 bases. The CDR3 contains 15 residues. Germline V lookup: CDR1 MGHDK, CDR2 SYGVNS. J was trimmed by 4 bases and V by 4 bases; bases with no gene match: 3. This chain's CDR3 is CASSVLAGVYNEQFF. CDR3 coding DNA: TGTGCCAGCAGTGTACTAGCGGGGGTTTACAATGAGCAGTTCTTC.

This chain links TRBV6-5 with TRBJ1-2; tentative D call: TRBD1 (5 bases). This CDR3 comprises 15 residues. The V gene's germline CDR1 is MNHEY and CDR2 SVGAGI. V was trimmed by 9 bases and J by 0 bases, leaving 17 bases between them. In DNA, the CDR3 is TGTGCCAGTACCGACAGATCTTCAGCTAACTATGGCTACACCTTC. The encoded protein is CASTDRSSANYGYTF.

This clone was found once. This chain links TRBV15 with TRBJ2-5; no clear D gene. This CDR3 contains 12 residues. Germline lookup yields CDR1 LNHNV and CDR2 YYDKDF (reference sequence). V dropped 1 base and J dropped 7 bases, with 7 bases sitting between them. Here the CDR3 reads CATSRALGTQYF. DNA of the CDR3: TGTGCCACCAGCAGAGCCCTGGGGACCCAGTACTTC.

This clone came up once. CDR3 in amino acids: CASSQDRGSQAFF. The CDR3 DNA is TGCGCCAGCAGCCAAGATCGCGGCAGCCAAGCTTTCTTT. This chain uses TRBV4-3 with TRBJ1-1, with unresolved D. The CDR3 consists of 13 residues. The germline V gene has CDR1 LGHNA and CDR2 YSLEER. V lost 0 bases and J 9 bases, leaving 11 bases between the germline ends.